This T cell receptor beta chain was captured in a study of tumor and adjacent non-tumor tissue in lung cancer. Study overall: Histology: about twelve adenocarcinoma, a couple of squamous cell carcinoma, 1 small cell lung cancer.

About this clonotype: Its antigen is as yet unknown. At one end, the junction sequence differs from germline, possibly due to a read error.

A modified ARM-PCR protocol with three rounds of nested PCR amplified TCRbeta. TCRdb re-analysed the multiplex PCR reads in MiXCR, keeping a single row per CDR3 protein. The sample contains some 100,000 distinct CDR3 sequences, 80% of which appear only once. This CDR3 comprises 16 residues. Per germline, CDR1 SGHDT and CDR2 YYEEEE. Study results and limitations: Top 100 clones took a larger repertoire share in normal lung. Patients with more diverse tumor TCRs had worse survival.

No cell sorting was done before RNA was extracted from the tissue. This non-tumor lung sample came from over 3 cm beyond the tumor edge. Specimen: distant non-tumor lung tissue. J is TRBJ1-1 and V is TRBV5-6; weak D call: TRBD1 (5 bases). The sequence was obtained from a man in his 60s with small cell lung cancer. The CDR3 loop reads CTSSLASWTTNTEAFF. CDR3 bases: TGTACCAGCAGCTTGGCCTCCTGGACAACGAACACTGAAGCTTTCTTT.